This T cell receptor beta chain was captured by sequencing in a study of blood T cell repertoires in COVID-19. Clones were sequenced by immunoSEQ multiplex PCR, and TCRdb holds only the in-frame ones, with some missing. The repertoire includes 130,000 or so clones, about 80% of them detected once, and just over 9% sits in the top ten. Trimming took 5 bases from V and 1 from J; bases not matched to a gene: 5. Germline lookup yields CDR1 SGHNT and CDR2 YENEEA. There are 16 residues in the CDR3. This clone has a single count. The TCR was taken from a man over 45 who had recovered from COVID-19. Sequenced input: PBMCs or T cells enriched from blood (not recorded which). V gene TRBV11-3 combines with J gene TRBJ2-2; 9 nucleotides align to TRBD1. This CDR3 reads CASSPPDRGNTGELFF. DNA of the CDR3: TGTGCCAGCAGCCCACCGGACAGGGGGAACACCGGGGAGCTGTTTTTT.